The 20 T cell receptor beta chains in this list originate from one sample, sequenced in a study of blood T cell repertoires in COVID-19 (dated by TCRdb to 2020 to 2021). Library preparation was by the immunoSEQ multiplex PCR assay. What TCRdb holds here is the immuneACCESS table cut down to in-frame rearrangements. Part of the clones is not present; checked against another copy, under half of the missing clones reflect an unresolved V gene, and the others are unexplained. In this sample the table shows about 170,000 clones, roughly nine tenths of which occur a single time. The top ten hold roughly 9.7% of the sample. The sample comprised peripheral blood. The receptors come from a woman aged 55-75 years with COVID-19, enrolled during active disease.

V usage is TRBV7-9 and J usage is TRBJ2-7, with a weak D call TRBD1 (5 bases). This CDR3 contains 14 residues. Trimming took 8 bases from V and 4 from J, leaving 18 bases between them. Germline V gives CDR1 SEHNR, CDR2 FQNEAQ (reference sequence). The CDR3 spells CASGKSGIVYEQYF. In nucleotides, the CDR3 is TGTGCCAGCGGAAAGTCAGGGATCGTATACGAGCAGTACTTC.

The rearrangement links TRBV3-1 (or the pseudogene TRBV3-2) to TRBJ1-1; D remains ambiguous. CDR1 is LGHDT, CDR2 YNNKEL, per germline (reference sequence). V gave up 4 bases and J gave up 0 bases, with 6 bases separating them. The CDR3 loop spans 13 amino acids. CDR3 coding DNA: TGTGCCAGCAGCCTCAAGCTGAACACTGAAGCTTTCTTT. This codes for CASSLKLNTEAFF.

The rearrangement joins TRBV3-1 (or the pseudogene TRBV3-2) to TRBJ2-3; possible D gene TRBD1, 6 bases. V was shortened by 4 bases and J by 2 bases, with 19 bases between the two germline ends. CDR3 length: 17 amino acids. Germline values: CDR1 LGHDT, CDR2 YNNKEL (reference sequence). The DNA of the CDR3 is TGTGCCAGCAGCCCACTCGGCTGGGACATAAACACAGATACGCAGTATTTT. Protein product: CASSPLGWDINTDTQYF.

CDR3 coding DNA: TGTGCCAGCATACGCACAGGTACCGCTAACTATGGCTACACCTTC. Translated, it gives CASIRTGTANYGYTF. This rearrangement joins TRBV6-5 to TRBJ1-2; D is possibly TRBD1 (5 bases). Trimming shortened V by 7 bases and J by 0 bases, and 15 bases separated the two germline ends. Germline V CDR1 and CDR2: MNHEY, SVGAGI. This CDR3 spans 15 amino acids.

The chain has TRBV18 and TRBJ2-7; TRBD2 might be the D (6 bases). V gave up 3 bases and J gave up 1 base, with 13 bases separating them. The CDR3 covers 15 residues. The V gene's germline CDR1 is KGHSH and CDR2 LQKENI. CDR3 sequence: CASSPRTTPSYEQYF. CDR3 DNA sequence: TGTGCCAGCTCACCTAGGACTACGCCATCCTACGAGCAGTACTTC.

This clone was seen more than once but under ten times. CDR3: CASSLWLGAGETEAFF. DNA for the CDR3: TGTGCCAGCAGCTTGTGGCTTGGGGCGGGAGAAACTGAAGCTTTCTTT. The rearrangement links TRBV5-6 to TRBJ1-1; possible D gene TRBD1, 5 bases. Per germline, CDR1 SGHDT and CDR2 YYEEEE. CDR3 length: 16 residues. V was clipped by 1 base and J by 5 bases, with 18 bases between them.

About this clone: Additional DNA sequences in this sample encode the identical CDR3. The V and J genes are TRBV18 and TRBJ2-7; D ambiguous. CDR1 is KGHSH and CDR2 is LQKENI in the germline V gene. The CDR3 totals 12 residues. The V gene lost 3 bases and the J gene lost 0 bases, with 3 bases spanning the gap. In DNA form, the CDR3 reads TGTGCCAGCTCACCCTCCTCCTACGAGCAGTACTTC. It specifies CASSPSSYEQYF.

This rearrangement joins TRBV6-5 to TRBJ1-2; D ambiguous. Germline CDR1 reads MNHEY; CDR2 reads SVGAGI. CDR3 length: 14 amino acids. Trimming removed 2 bases from V and 2 bases from J, with 9 bases in between. CDR3 in DNA: TGTGCCAGCAGTTACGACGCGGCCAACTATGGCTACACCTTC. It is translated as CASSYDAANYGYTF.

This sequence joins TRBV4-1 and TRBJ1-4, with D perhaps matching TRBD1 (6 bases). The CDR3 length is 13 residues. In germline, CDR1 is MGHRA, CDR2 YSYEKL. The V end was cut by 10 bases, the J end by 8 bases, with 17 bases between. In DNA form, the CDR3 reads TGCGCCACCCAGGGGAGCTTAAACGAAAAACTGTTTTTT. This translates into CATQGSLNEKLFF.

This clone was picked up a small number of times. This chain connects TRBV29-1 to TRBJ1-1; 7 positions agree with TRBD1. This CDR3 contains 14 residues. V was pared by 4 bases and J by 7 bases, with 12 bases of the junction left unmatched. CDR1 is SQVTM and CDR2 is ANQGSEA in the germline V gene. The DNA for the CDR3 is TGCAGCGTTGTTGACAGGGTCGTTGGAGGTGAAGCTTTCTTT. Protein sequence: CSVVDRVVGGEAFF. The variable domain in full, with the rest retrieved from reference TRBV29-1 and TRBJ1-1, is SAVISQKPSRDICQRGTSLTIQCQVDSQVTMMFWYRQQPGQSLTLIATANQGSEATYESGFVIDKFPISRPNLTFSTLTVSNMSPEDSSIYLCSVVDRVVGGEAFFGQGTRLTVV.

This clone was found a few times. The chain has TRBV28 and TRBJ1-6; D is ambiguous. Germline loops: CDR1 MDHEN, CDR2 SYDVKM. This CDR3 spans 12 amino acids. The ends were cut back, 9 bases at V and 7 bases at J, with 10 bases in the middle. The CDR3 reads CASRGVNSPLHF. In DNA, the CDR3 is TGTGCCAGTCGGGGAGTCAATTCACCCCTCCACTTT.

The gene calls are TRBV12-5 and TRBJ1-5; no definite D call. CDR3 length: 14 residues. The germline V and J ends were trimmed by 1 base and 4 bases, with 8 bases remaining between them. Per the germline V gene, CDR1 is LGHNT and CDR2 is FRNRAP. Here the CDR3 reads CASGLGGKNQPQHF. In nucleotides, the CDR3 is TGTGCTAGTGGTTTGGGAGGGAAGAATCAGCCCCAGCATTTT. Complete variable domain (other parts from reference TRBV12-5 and TRBJ1-5): DARVTQTPRHKVTEMGQEVTMRCQPILGHNTVFWYRQTMMQGLELLAYFRNRAPLDDSGMPKDRFSAEMPDATLATLKIQPSEPRDSAVYFCASGLGGKNQPQHFGDGTRLSIL.

This chain connects TRBV4-3 to TRBJ2-2, with D tentatively TRBD2 (6 bases). This CDR3 spans 16 amino acids. Germline V gene lookup returns CDR1 LGHNA and CDR2 YSLEER. Trimming removed 0 bases from V and 7 bases from J, with 15 bases in between. CDR3 in DNA: TGCGCCAGCAGCCAAGACGGAGGGAGGTTCGGCGGGGAGCTGTTTTTT. It encodes CASSQDGGRFGGELFF.

The chain couples TRBV6-2 or TRBV6-3 to TRBJ2-1; TRBD2 matches 16 bases. This CDR3 region has 20 residues. Germline values: CDR1 MNHEY, CDR2 SVGEGT. V shed 2 bases, J shed 0 bases, and the junction held 7 bases outside the gene matches. The CDR3 loop reads CASSYPKGLAGGHSYNEQFF. As DNA, the CDR3 is TGTGCCAGCAGTTACCCCAAGGGACTAGCGGGAGGGCACTCCTACAATGAGCAGTTCTTC.

The chain is built from TRBV7-2 and TRBJ2-7; a possible D gene is TRBD2 (5 bases). Trimming shortened V by 1 base and J by 3 bases, and 13 bases separated the two germline ends. CDR1 is SGHTA, CDR2 FQGNSA, per germline. The CDR3 covers 15 residues. In nucleotides, the CDR3 is TGTGCCAGCAGCTTAGGGCCAGCGGAGTACTACGAGCAGTACTTC. Its protein product is CASSLGPAEYYEQYF.

The V call is TRBV5-4, the J call TRBJ1-5, with TRBD1 matching over 9 bases. The CDR3 totals 18 residues. The germline V gene has CDR1 SGHNT and CDR2 YYREEE (reference sequence). V lost 0 bases to trimming and J lost 1 base; unmatched junction nucleotides: 8. CDR3 DNA sequence: TGTGCCAGCAGCTTGGGAGTGGGACAGGGCCGAAGCAATCAGCCCCAGCATTTT. Its translation is CASSLGVGQGRSNQPQHF.

CDR3 coding DNA: TGTGCCAGCAGCTCCACTCTAGCGGGAGATCGGTACGAGCAGTACTTC. Protein: CASSSTLAGDRYEQYF. The genes are TRBV11-2 and TRBJ2-7; 10 bases are shared with TRBD2. CDR1 and CDR2 (germline): SGHAT, FQNNGV. Trimming took 4 bases from V and 4 from J; bases not matched to a gene: 10. The CDR3 runs to 16 residues.

This clone was picked up one time. The chain joins TRBV7-8 to TRBJ1-5; the D is unclear. The V end was cut by 5 bases, the J end by 7 bases, with 15 bases between. Germline V gene sequence: CDR1 SGHVS, CDR2 FQNEAQ. CDR3 length: 14 residues. The CDR3 loop reads CASSRTRDGQPQHF. The CDR3 region has the DNA TGTGCCAGCAGCCGCACGAGGGATGGACAGCCCCAGCATTTT. Full variable domain (missing parts from reference TRBV7-8 and TRBJ1-5): GAGVSQSPRYKVAKRGQDVALRCDPISGHVSLFWYQQALGQGPEFLTYFQNEAQLDKSGLPSDRFFAERPEGSVSTLKIQRTQQEDSAVYLCASSRTRDGQPQHFGDGTRLSIL.

The chain recombines TRBV5-4 with TRBJ1-4; no definite D call. V dropped 1 base and J dropped 6 bases, with 10 bases sitting between them. Germline V lookup: CDR1 SGHNT, CDR2 YYREEE (reference sequence). The CDR3 sequence is 14 residues long. This CDR3 reads CASSLMSRDEKLFF. Here the CDR3 DNA reads TGTGCCAGCAGCTTGATGAGCCGGGATGAAAAACTGTTTTTT.

This chain uses TRBV6-5 with TRBJ1-6, with TRBD1 identical over 8 bases. The trim removed 3 bases at V and 6 bases at J, leaving 7 bases unmatched. CDR1 and CDR2 from the germline V gene are MNHEY and SVGAGI. The CDR3 covers 16 residues. The CDR3 loop reads CASSYLTQGGNSPLHF. The CDR3, as DNA: TGTGCCAGCAGTTATCTAACACAGGGGGGTAATTCACCCCTCCACTTT.